The 5 T cell receptor beta chains listed next were all sequenced from one sample in a study of tumor and adjacent non-tumor tissue in lung cancer. No cell sorting was done before RNA was extracted from the tissue. More than 3 cm separated this lung sample from the edge of the tumor. Three rounds of nested PCR, following a modified ARM-PCR protocol, produced the TCRbeta library. TCRdb redid the calling of the multiplex PCR reads with MiXCR, one entry per CDR3 protein. The profile covers some 80,000 distinct CDR3 sequences, with 76% appearing a single time and under 40% taken by the ten largest. The sample was distant non-tumor lung tissue. These receptors were taken from a man between 70 and 80 years old with non-small cell lung cancer.

This clonotype came up a few times. This sequence may be a read error, since a much larger clone differs from it by one base. The chain employs TRBV6-6 and TRBJ2-7; a weak D match, TRBD1 (6 bases). The germline CDR1 and CDR2 sequences are MNHNY and SVGAGI (reference sequence). V was cut by 7 bases and J by 7 bases, with 20 bases left in between. This CDR3 contains 14 residues. CDR3 residues: CASNTHRDTREQYF. DNA of the CDR3: TGTGCCAGCAATACCCACCGGGACACAAGAGAGCAGTACTTC.

With regard to this clonotype: Its ends do not fully match the called genes, so a read error is possible. The genes are TRBV5-1 and TRBJ2-1; 8 bases line up with TRBD1. The length of the CDR3 is 12 residues. Looked up from germline, CDR1 is SGHRS and CDR2 is YFSETQ. CDR3 sequence: CASRTGNNVQFF. CDR3 nucleotides: TGCGCCAGCCGGACAGGGAATAATGTGCAGTTCTTC.

This clonotype was observed a single time. The chain combines TRBV12-3 or TRBV12-4 with TRBJ2-1; unclear D gene. This CDR3 has 14 residues. V gave up 1 base and J gave up 8 bases, with 12 bases separating them. CDR3 DNA: TGTGCCAGCAGTTTAGAAGACGGTTGGGATGAGCAGTTCTTC. As protein: CASSLEDGWDEQFF.

Of note for this clonotype: Relative to the germline gene, one junction end is altered; a read error may explain this. This rearrangement joins TRBV4-2 to TRBJ2-7; 8 bases align to TRBD1. This CDR3 contains 14 residues. Germline loops: CDR1 LGHNA, CDR2 YNFKEQ. CDR3 in DNA: TGTACCAGCAGCCAAGGACAGGGTCTCTACGAGCGGTTCTTC. It encodes CTSSQGQGLYERFF.

This sequence joins TRBV11-1 and TRBJ2-7; D possibly corresponds to TRBD1 (5 bases). The CDR3 covers 14 residues. Per the germline V gene, CDR1 is SGHAT and CDR2 is FQDESV (reference sequence). CDR3 sequence reads: CACSSRETTYKQYV. The CDR3 DNA reads as TGTGCCTGCAGCTCCAGGGAAACGACCTACAAGCAGTACGTC.